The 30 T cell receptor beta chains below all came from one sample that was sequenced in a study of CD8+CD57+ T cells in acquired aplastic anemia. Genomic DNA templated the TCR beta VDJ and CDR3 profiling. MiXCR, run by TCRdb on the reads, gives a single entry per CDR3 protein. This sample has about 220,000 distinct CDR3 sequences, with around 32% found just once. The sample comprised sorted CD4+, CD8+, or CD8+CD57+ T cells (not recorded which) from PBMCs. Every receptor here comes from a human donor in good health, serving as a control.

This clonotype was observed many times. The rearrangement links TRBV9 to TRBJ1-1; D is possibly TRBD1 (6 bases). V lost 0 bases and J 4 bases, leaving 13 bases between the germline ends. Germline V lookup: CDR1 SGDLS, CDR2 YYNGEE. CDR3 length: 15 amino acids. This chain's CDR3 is CASSVAAGDGTEAFF. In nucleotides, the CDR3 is TGTGCCAGCAGCGTAGCAGCAGGGGACGGCACTGAAGCTTTCTTT.

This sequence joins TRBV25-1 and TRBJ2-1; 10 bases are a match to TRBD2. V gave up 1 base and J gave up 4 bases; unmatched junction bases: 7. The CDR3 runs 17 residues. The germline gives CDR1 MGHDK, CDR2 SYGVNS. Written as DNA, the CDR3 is TGTGCCAGCAGTGAATGGGCTAGCGGGAGAGGTTACAATGAGCAGTTCTTC. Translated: CASSEWASGRGYNEQFF.

The CDR3 bases are TGTGCCAGCTCACCATCCGGGACAGGGTCTGGAAACACCATATATTTT. Protein: CASSPSGTGSGNTIYF. The chain recombines TRBV18 with TRBJ1-3; 9 positions match TRBD1. CDR1 and CDR2 from the germline V gene are KGHSH and LQKENI. The CDR3 runs to 16 residues. V lost 2 bases to trimming and J lost 1 base; unmatched junction nucleotides: 3.

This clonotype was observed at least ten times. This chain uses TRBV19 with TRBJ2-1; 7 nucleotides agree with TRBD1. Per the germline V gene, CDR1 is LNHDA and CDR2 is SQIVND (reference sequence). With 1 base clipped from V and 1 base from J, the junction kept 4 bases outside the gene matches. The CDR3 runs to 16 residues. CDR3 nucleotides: TGTGCCAGTAGTATAGTGAGACAGGGATCCTACAATGAGCAGTTCTTC. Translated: CASSIVRQGSYNEQFF.

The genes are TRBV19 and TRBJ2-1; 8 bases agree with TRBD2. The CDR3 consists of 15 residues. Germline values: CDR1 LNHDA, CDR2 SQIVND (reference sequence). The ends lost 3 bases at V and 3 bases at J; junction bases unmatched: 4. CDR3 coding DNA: TGTGCCAGTAGTATGCGAGCGGGAGTCTACAATGAGCAGTTCTTC. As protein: CASSMRAGVYNEQFF. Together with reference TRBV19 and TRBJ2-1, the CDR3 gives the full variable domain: DGGITQSPKYLFRKEGQNVTLSCEQNLNHDAMYWYRQDPGQGLRLIYYSQIVNDFQKGDIAEGYSVSREKKESFPLTVTSAQKNPTAFYLCASSMRAGVYNEQFFGPGTRLTVL.

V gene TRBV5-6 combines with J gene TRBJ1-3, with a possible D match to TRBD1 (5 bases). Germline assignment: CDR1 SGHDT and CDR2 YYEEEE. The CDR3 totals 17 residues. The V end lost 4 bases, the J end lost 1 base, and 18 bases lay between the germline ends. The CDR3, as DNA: TGTGCCAGCAGCCGTACCGGGACGGCGTTTTCTGGAAACACCATATATTTT. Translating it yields CASSRTGTAFSGNTIYF.

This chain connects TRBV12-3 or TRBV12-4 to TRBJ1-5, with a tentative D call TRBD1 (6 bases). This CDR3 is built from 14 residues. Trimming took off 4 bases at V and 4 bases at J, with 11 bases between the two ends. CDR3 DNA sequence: TGTGCCAGCAGTTATGGACAGTTTAATCAGCCCCAGCATTTT. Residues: CASSYGQFNQPQHF.

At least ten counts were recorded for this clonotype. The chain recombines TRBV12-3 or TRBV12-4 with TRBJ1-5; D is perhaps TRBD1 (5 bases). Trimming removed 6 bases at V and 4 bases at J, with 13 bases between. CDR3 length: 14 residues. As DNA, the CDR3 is TGTGCCAGCAGCAAGGACACCGGGAATCAGCCCCAGCATTTT. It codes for CASSKDTGNQPQHF.

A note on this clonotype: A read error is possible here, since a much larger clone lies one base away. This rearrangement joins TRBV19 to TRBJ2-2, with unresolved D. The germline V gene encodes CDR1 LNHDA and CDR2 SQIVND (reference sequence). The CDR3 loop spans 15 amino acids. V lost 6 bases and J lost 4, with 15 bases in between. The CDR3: CASRGAATGTGELFF. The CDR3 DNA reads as TGTGCCAGTAGGGGTGCAGCGACCGGCACCGGGGAGCTGTTTTTT.

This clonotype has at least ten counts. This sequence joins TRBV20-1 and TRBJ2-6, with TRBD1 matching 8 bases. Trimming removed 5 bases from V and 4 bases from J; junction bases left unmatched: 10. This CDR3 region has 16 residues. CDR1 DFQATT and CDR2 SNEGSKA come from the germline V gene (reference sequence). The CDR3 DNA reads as TGCAGTGCTTCGCCGGGACAGGCCTCCGGGGCCAACGTCCTGACTTTC. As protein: CSASPGQASGANVLTF.

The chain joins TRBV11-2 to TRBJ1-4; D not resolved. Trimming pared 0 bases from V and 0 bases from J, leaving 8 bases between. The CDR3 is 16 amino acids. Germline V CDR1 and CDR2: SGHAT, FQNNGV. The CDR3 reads CASSLDPAPTNEKLFF. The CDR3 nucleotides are TGTGCCAGCAGCTTAGATCCAGCCCCAACTAATGAAAAACTGTTTTTT.

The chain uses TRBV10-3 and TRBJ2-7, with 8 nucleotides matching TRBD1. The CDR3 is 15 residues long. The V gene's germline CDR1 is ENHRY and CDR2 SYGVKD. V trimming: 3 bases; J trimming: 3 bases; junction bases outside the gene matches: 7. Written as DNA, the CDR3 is TGTGCCATCAGTGAATCGGACAGGGAGGACTACGAGCAGTACTTC. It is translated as CAISESDREDYEQYF.

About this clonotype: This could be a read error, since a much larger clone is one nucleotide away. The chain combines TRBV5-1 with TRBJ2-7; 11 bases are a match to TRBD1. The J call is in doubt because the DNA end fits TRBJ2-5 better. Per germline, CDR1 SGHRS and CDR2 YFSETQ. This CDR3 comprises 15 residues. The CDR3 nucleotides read TGCGCCAGCAGCTTCGGGACAGGGGGGATGGAGACCCAGTACTTC. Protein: CASSFGTGGMETQYF.

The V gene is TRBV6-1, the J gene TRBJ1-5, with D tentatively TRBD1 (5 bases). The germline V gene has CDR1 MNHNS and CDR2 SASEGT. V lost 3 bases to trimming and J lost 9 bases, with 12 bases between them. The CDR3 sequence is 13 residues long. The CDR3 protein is CASSEGLSRPQHF. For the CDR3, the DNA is TGTGCCAGCAGTGAGGGACTAAGTCGGCCCCAGCATTTT.

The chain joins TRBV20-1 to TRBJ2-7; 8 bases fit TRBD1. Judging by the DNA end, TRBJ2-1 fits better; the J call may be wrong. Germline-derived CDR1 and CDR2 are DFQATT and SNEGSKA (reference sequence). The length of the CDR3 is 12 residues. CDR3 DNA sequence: TGCAGTGCTAAGACAGGGGCAAGTGAGCAGTTCTTC. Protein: CSAKTGASEQFF.

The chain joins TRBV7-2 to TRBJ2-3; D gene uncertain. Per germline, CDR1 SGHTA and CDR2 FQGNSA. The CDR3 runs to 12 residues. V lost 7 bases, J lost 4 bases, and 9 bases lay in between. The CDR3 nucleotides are TGTGCCAGCACCCAGAGCCCAGATACGCAGTATTTT. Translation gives CASTQSPDTQYF.

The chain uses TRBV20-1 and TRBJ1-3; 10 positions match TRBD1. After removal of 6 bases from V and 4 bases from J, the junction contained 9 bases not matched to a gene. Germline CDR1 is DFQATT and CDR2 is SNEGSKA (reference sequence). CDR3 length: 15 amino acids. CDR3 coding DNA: TGCAGTGCAATGGACGACAGGGGGCTAGGAAACACCATATATTTT. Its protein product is CSAMDDRGLGNTIYF.

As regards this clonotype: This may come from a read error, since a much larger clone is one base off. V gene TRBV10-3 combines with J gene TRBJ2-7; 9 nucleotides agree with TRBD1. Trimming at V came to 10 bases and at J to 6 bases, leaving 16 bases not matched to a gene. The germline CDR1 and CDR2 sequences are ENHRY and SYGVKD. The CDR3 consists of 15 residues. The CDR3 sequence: CASSGWTGVGCEQYF. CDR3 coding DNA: TGTGCCAGCAGCGGATGGACAGGGGTTGGCTGCGAGCAGTACTTC.

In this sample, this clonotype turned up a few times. The CDR3 bases are TGCGCCAGCAGCTTGGGGCCCGGGGGGGAAGGCAATGAGCAGTTCTTC. Its translation is CASSLGPGGEGNEQFF. The chain carries TRBV5-1 and TRBJ2-1; 8 nucleotides align to TRBD2. The CDR3 contains 16 residues. Germline lookup yields CDR1 SGHRS and CDR2 YFSETQ. The J segment lost 6 bases and the V segment lost 0 bases, leaving 8 bases of the junction unmatched.

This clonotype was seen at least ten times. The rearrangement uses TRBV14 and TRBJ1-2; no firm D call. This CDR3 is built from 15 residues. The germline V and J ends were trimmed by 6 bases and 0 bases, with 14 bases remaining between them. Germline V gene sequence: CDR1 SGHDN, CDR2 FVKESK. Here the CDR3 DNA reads TGTGCCAGCAGTCAAAGTGCGGCAGCTAACTATGGCTACACCTTC. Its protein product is CASSQSAAANYGYTF.

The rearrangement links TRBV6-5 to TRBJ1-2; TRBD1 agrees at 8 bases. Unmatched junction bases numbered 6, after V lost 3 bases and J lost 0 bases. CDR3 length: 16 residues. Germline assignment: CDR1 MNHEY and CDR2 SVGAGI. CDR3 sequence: CASSYAGGVPNYGYTF. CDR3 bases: TGTGCCAGCAGTTATGCAGGGGGCGTCCCTAACTATGGCTACACCTTC.

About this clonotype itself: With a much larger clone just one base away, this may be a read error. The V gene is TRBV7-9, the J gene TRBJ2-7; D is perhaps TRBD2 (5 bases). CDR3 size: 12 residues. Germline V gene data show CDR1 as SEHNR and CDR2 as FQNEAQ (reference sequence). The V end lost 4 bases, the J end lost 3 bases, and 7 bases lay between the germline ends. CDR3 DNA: TGTGCCAGCAGCTCCGGGAACTACGAGCAGTACTTC. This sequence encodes CASSSGNYEQYF.

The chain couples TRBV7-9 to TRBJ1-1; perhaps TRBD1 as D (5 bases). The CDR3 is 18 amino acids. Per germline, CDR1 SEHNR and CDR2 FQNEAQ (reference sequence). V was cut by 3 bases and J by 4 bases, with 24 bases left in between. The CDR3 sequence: CASSLGTREHRGVTEAFF. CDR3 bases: TGTGCCAGCAGCTTGGGGACCAGGGAGCACCGGGGGGTCACTGAAGCTTTCTTT.

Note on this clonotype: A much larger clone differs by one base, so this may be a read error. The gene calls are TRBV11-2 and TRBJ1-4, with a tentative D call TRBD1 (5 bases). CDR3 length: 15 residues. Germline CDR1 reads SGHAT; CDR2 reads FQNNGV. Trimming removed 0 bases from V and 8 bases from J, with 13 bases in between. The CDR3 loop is CASSLDGGLGEKLFF. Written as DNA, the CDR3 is TGTGCCAGCAGCTTAGATGGGGGATTGGGGGAAAAACTGTTTTTT. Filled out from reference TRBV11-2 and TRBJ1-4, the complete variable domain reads EAGVAQSPRYKIIEKRQSVAFWCNPISGHATLYWYQQILGQGPKLLIQFQNNGVVDDSQLPKDRFSAERLKGVDSTLKIQPAKLEDSAVYLCASSLDGGLGEKLFFGSGTQLSVL.

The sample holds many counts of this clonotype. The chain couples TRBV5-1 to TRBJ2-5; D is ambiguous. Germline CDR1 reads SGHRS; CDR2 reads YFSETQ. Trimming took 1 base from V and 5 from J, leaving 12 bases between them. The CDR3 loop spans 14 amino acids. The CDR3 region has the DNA TGCGCCAGCAGCTTGAGGCCCCAATTGGAGACCCAGTACTTC. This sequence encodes CASSLRPQLETQYF.

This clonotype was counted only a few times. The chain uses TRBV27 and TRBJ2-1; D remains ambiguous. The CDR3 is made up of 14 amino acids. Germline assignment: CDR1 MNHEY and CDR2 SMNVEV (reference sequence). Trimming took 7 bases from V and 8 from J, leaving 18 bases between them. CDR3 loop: CASTHTPAAHEQFF. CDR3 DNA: TGTGCCAGCACTCATACCCCCGCCGCGCATGAGCAGTTCTTC.

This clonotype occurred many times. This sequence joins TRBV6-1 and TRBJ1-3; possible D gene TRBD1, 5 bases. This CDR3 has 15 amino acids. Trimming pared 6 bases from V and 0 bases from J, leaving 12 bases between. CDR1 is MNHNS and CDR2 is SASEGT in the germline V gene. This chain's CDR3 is CASSKTASSGNTIYF. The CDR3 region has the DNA TGTGCCAGCAGCAAGACAGCGAGCTCTGGAAACACCATATATTTT.

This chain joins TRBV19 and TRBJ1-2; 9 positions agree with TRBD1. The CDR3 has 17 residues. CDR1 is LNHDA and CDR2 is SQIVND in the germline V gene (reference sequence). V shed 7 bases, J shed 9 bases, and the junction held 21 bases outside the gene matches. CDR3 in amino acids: CASTPKRTGDPIRRYTF. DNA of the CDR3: TGTGCCAGTACCCCTAAGAGGACAGGGGACCCCATCAGGCGCTACACCTTC.

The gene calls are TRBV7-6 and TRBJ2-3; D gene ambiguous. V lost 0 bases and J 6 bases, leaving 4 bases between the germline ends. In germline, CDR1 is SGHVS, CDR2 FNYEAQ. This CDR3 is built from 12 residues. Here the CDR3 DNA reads TGTGCCAGCAGCTTAGCGTGGGATACGCAGTATTTT. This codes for CASSLAWDTQYF.

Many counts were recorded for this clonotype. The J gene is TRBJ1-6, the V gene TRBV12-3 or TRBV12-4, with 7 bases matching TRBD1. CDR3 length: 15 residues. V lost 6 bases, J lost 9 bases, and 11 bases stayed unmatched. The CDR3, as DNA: TGTGCCAGCAGCTACCGGGACAGCGCCCGTTCACCCCTCCACTTT. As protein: CASSYRDSARSPLHF.